This T cell receptor (beta chain) was found in a study of T cells in Graves' hyperthyroidism and ophthalmopathy. TCR beta CDR3 regions were amplified from RNA transcripts. A first-round RT-PCR of the TCR CDR3 used the HTBI primer set. TCRdb reprocessed the multiplex PCR reads with MiXCR, giving one entry per CDR3 protein. The table shows 600,000 to 650,000 distinct CDR3 sequences, with around 21% occurring only once. This clonotype was seen a handful of times. Germline CDR1 and CDR2: GTSNPN and SVGIG (reference sequence). V was cut by 0 bases and J by 9 bases, with 9 bases left in between. CDR3 length: 12 residues.

The material sequenced was blood. The rearrangement uses TRBV30 and TRBJ2-1; D gene ambiguous. The TCR originated in a man aged 25 to 40 with Graves' ophthalmopathy. The CDR3 nucleotides are TGTGCCTGGAGTGTACGGCGGCCTGAGCAGTTCTTC. It is translated as CAWSVRRPEQFF.